The clone carrying this T cell receptor beta chain turned up a few times. Its specificity is unknown. Template switching added a universal primer binding site, and final cDNA carried unique molecular identifiers. TCRdb re-derived calls from the 5' RACE reads in MiXCR, one entry per CDR3 protein. Of about 220,000 distinct CDR3 sequences in the sample, 6% to 9% were seen once. The data stem from a study of identical twins. Broader study findings: Among monozygotic twins, out-of-frame TCR alpha sharing exceeded what models predicted. Clonotypes of the beta chain that were abundant in cord blood carried fewer insertions (memory repertoires showed none). Conclusions leaned on cross-sectional statistical analysis and did not track the same donors over time.

This CDR3 is 14 amino acids long. CDR1 is SEHNR, CDR2 FQNEAQ, per germline (reference sequence). The trim removed 5 bases at V and 1 base at J, leaving 2 bases unmatched. These same data were also listed under a study on yellow fever vaccine responses in identical twins.

The rearrangement uses TRBV7-9 and TRBJ1-5; 7 bases map to TRBD1. Material for sequencing was memory (CD45RO+) T cells sorted from blood. This receptor was obtained from a woman aged 18 to 35 in good health. CDR3: CASSQQGSNQPQHF. Here the CDR3 DNA reads TGTGCCAGCAGCCAACAGGGGAGCAATCAGCCCCAGCATTTT.